Listed here are 31 T cell receptor beta chains from one sample, sequenced in a study of shared clonotypes between healthy human individuals. Naive CD8 cells were CD45RO-negative, positively selected for CCR7, excluding terminally differentiated effector memory CD45RA+ cells. Sequencing was performed with immunoSEQ multiplex PCR; in TCRdb, only in-frame clones are kept and a portion is missing. The sample contains about 2,100,000 clones, about 92% of which appear only once. Material: naive CD8+ T cells from PBMCs. These TCRs come from a man between 18 and 35 years old in good health. Some clones in this sample may be carry-over from other donors' samples.

The chain couples TRBV6-5 to TRBJ1-1, with D unclear. The CDR3 has 14 residues. V was shortened by 3 bases and J by 1 base, with 9 bases between the two germline ends. In germline, CDR1 is MNHEY, CDR2 SVGAGI. The CDR3 DNA sequence: TGTGCCAGCAGTTATATGGTAGAGAACACTGAAGCTTTCTTT. This gives the protein CASSYMVENTEAFF.

On this clone itself: Other DNA variants within this sample encode the same CDR3. This chain uses TRBV9 with TRBJ2-7; no reliable D call. Per germline, CDR1 SGDLS and CDR2 YYNGEE. Between the trimmed V and J ends, which lost 0 bases and 0 bases, there was a span of 7 bases. The CDR3 runs to 14 residues. The CDR3 region has the DNA TGTGCCAGCAGCGTAGAAGGAGCCTCCTACGAGCAGTACTTC. It specifies CASSVEGASYEQYF.

The chain is built from TRBV30 and TRBJ1-1; D remains unclear. The germline V and J ends were trimmed by 3 bases and 1 base, with 9 bases remaining between them. CDR3 size: 13 residues. CDR1 and CDR2 (germline): GTSNPN, SVGIG (reference sequence). CDR3 residues: CAWRTGRNTEAFF. CDR3 DNA: TGTGCCTGGAGAACCGGGAGGAACACTGAAGCTTTCTTT.

The rearrangement joins TRBV9 to TRBJ2-1; TRBD1 matches 7 bases. The CDR3 has 16 amino acids. V gave up 1 base and J gave up 7 bases; unmatched junction bases: 11. In germline, CDR1 is SGDLS, CDR2 YYNGEE. Here the CDR3 DNA reads TGTGCCAGCAGCGTACCCAGACAGGGTTCAGGGAATGAGCAGTTCTTC. This encodes CASSVPRQGSGNEQFF.

This chain links TRBV14 with TRBJ2-5; 7 nucleotides line up with TRBD1. Germline values: CDR1 SGHDN, CDR2 FVKESK. The trim removed 3 bases at V and 4 bases at J, leaving 11 bases unmatched. The CDR3 loop spans 16 amino acids. This CDR3 reads CASSQDVGQAAETQYF. The CDR3 DNA reads TGTGCCAGCAGCCAGGACGTCGGACAGGCGGCAGAGACCCAGTACTTC. The complete variable domain, with remaining parts taken from reference TRBV14 and TRBJ2-5, reads EAGVTQFPSHSVIEKGQTVTLRCDPISGHDNLYWYRRVMGKEIKFLLHFVKESKQDESGMPNNRFLAERTGGTYSTLKVQPAELEDSGVYFCASSQDVGQAAETQYFGPGTRLLVL.

CDR3 protein: CASSLVLVSGANVLTF. CDR3 nucleotide sequence: TGTGCCAGCAGCTTAGTTCTGGTCTCTGGGGCCAACGTCCTGACTTTC. The chain recombines TRBV7-8 with TRBJ2-6; D is unresolved. CDR1 and CDR2 from the germline V gene are SGHVS and FQNEAQ. Trimming removed 1 base at V and 0 bases at J, with 7 bases between. The CDR3 is 16 amino acids. Drawing the rest from reference TRBV7-8 and TRBJ2-6, the complete variable domain is GAGVSQSPRYKVAKRGQDVALRCDPISGHVSLFWYQQALGQGPEFLTYFQNEAQLDKSGLPSDRFFAERPEGSVSTLKIQRTQQEDSAVYLCASSLVLVSGANVLTFGAGSRLTVL.

This clone was found once. Additional DNA sequences in this sample encode the identical CDR3. The chain recombines TRBV4-3 with TRBJ2-7; weak D call: TRBD1 (7 bases). This CDR3 spans 15 amino acids. V was pared by 2 bases and J by 2 bases, with 13 bases between. Germline V gene sequence: CDR1 LGHNA, CDR2 YSLEER. The CDR3 sequence is CASSQLTGEAYEQYF. CDR3 DNA: TGCGCCAGCAGCCAACTAACAGGGGAGGCCTACGAGCAGTACTTC.

This chain connects TRBV29-1 to TRBJ2-7; D unclear. Germline-derived CDR1 and CDR2 are SQVTM and ANQGSEA. Trimming removed 7 bases from V and 3 bases from J, with 10 bases in between. The CDR3 extends over 11 amino acids. CDR3 residues: CSAQVGYEQYF. In DNA, the CDR3 is TGCAGCGCCCAGGTGGGCTACGAGCAGTACTTC.

The chain employs TRBV7-9 and TRBJ1-2, with D perhaps matching TRBD1 (6 bases). The CDR3 is 14 residues long. The germline V and J ends were trimmed by 4 bases and 5 bases, with 14 bases remaining between them. The V gene's germline CDR1 is SEHNR and CDR2 FQNEAQ (reference sequence). CDR3 in DNA: TGTGCCAGCAGCTCCCTCCGGGACATTTATGGCTACACCTTC. Translating it yields CASSSLRDIYGYTF.

The V gene is TRBV7-9, the J gene TRBJ2-1; no clear D gene. V lost 8 bases and J 7 bases, leaving 6 bases between the germline ends. The CDR3 spans 10 residues. Germline CDR1 is SEHNR and CDR2 is FQNEAQ (reference sequence). In DNA, the CDR3 is TGTGCCAGCGTCCAGAATGAGCAGTTCTTC. Protein sequence: CASVQNEQFF.

V is TRBV2 and J is TRBJ2-1, with D uncertain. From germline, CDR1 is SNHLY and CDR2 FYNNEI. This CDR3 is 13 amino acids long. V lost 2 bases and J lost 5, with 7 bases in between. Written as DNA, the CDR3 is TGTGCCAGCAGTGAAAATGGGGACAATGAGCAGTTCTTC. Protein: CASSENGDNEQFF.

J is TRBJ2-1 and V is TRBV19; 9 nucleotides line up with TRBD1. This CDR3 spans 15 amino acids. With V trimmed by 8 bases and J by 2 bases, 7 bases remained unmatched. Germline V CDR1 and CDR2: LNHDA, SQIVND (reference sequence). CDR3 region: CASSIGDRAYNEQFF. The CDR3 region has the DNA TGTGCCAGTTCAATCGGGGACAGGGCCTACAATGAGCAGTTCTTC.

Comment on this clone: In the same sample, other DNA sequences code for this CDR3. The chain has TRBV28 and TRBJ2-7; D unresolved. The germline gives CDR1 MDHEN, CDR2 SYDVKM. This CDR3 contains 13 residues. V was trimmed by 3 bases and J by 3 bases, leaving 9 bases between them. The CDR3 DNA reads as TGTGCCAGCAGTTTGCCAGGCAGCTACGAGCAGTACTTC. Residues: CASSLPGSYEQYF.

The chain employs TRBV7-6 and TRBJ1-4; D ambiguous. Trimming pared 4 bases from V and 0 bases from J, leaving 9 bases between. The germline CDR1 and CDR2 sequences are SGHVS and FNYEAQ. This CDR3 has 15 residues. CDR3 region: CASSSETTTNEKLFF. For the CDR3, the DNA is TGTGCCAGCAGCTCAGAGACTACAACTAATGAAAAACTGTTTTTT.

The chain uses TRBV7-8 and TRBJ2-7; TRBD2 might be the D (6 bases). The CDR3 is 15 amino acids. V was pared by 7 bases and J by 3 bases, with 19 bases between. Germline V CDR1 and CDR2: SGHVS, FQNEAQ. Written as DNA, the CDR3 is TGTGCCAGCACCCACAGGTTAGCGGATCACTACGAGCAGTACTTC. Residues: CASTHRLADHYEQYF.

The sample holds one count of this clone. This chain uses TRBV27 with TRBJ2-7; TRBD2 aligns across 7 bases. Germline CDR1 MNHEY, CDR2 SMNVEV (reference sequence). With 6 bases clipped from V and 2 bases from J, the junction kept 13 bases outside the gene matches. The CDR3 has 16 amino acids. The DNA of the CDR3 is TGTGCCAGCAGCCGGGTAGGGAGGCGGGGGACCTACGAGCAGTACTTC. Amino acids: CASSRVGRRGTYEQYF.

J is TRBJ2-2 and V is TRBV28; a possible D gene is TRBD1 (6 bases). The V and J ends lost 11 bases and 6 bases respectively, with 19 bases between them. The CDR3 covers 14 residues. CDR1 and CDR2 (germline): MDHEN, SYDVKM. The CDR3 nucleotides read TGTGCCGTTAAACCGGGACACGATCCCGGGGAGCTGTTTTTT. Residues: CAVKPGHDPGELFF.

The table lists this clone with a count of one. The rearrangement joins TRBV27 to TRBJ1-2; weak D call: TRBD1 (6 bases). Between the trimmed V and J ends, which lost 5 bases and 7 bases, there was a span of 14 bases. The V gene's germline CDR1 is MNHEY and CDR2 SMNVEV (reference sequence). The CDR3 runs 13 residues. The CDR3 protein is CASSSGGAGGYTF. The CDR3 DNA sequence: TGTGCCAGCAGTAGTGGGGGCGCGGGTGGCTACACCTTC.

The rearrangement links TRBV27 to TRBJ2-3; 12 nucleotides match TRBD2. Germline CDR1 reads MNHEY; CDR2 reads SMNVEV (reference sequence). The CDR3 covers 14 residues. The junction had 4 bases not matched to a gene; V was cut back by 6 bases and J by 6 bases. CDR3: CASSQLAGGDTQYF. The CDR3 DNA reads TGTGCCAGCAGCCAGCTAGCGGGAGGGGATACGCAGTATTTT.

The chain links TRBV2 to TRBJ2-2; 10 bases fit TRBD1. Looked up from germline, CDR1 is SNHLY and CDR2 is FYNNEI. This CDR3 is 16 amino acids long. V was clipped by 7 bases and J by 1 base; unmatched bases: 6. CDR3 amino acids: CASTGGQGRNTGELFF. The CDR3 DNA reads as TGTGCCAGCACTGGGGGACAGGGGCGGAACACCGGGGAGCTGTTTTTT.

This chain joins TRBV28 and TRBJ2-7; 8 positions agree with TRBD1. The V gene end was trimmed by 3 bases and the J gene end by 0 bases; junction bases not matched to a gene: 10. This CDR3 has 17 residues. Germline V gene lookup returns CDR1 MDHEN and CDR2 SYDVKM. Written as DNA, the CDR3 is TGTGCCAGCAGTTTGCCCCGGACAGGGAGTAGCTCCTACGAGCAGTACTTC. Protein sequence: CASSLPRTGSSSYEQYF.

The CDR3 DNA reads TGTGCCAGCAGTTCTCGGGAGGGCCCCTACAATGAGCAGTTCTTC. Translating gives CASSSREGPYNEQFF. The rearrangement uses TRBV27 and TRBJ2-1; TRBD2 matches at 8 bases. In germline, CDR1 is MNHEY, CDR2 SMNVEV (reference sequence). J lost 2 bases, V lost 4 bases, and 4 bases had no gene match. The CDR3 covers 15 residues.

Points on this clone: The sample holds other DNA sequences that translate to the same CDR3. This rearrangement joins TRBV19 to TRBJ2-2; possibly TRBD2 for D (5 bases). CDR1 and CDR2 (germline): LNHDA, SQIVND (reference sequence). V was cut by 1 base and J by 6 bases, with 6 bases left in between. This CDR3 has 13 residues. CDR3 amino acids: CASSIGAAGELFF. The DNA for the CDR3 is TGTGCCAGTAGTATAGGAGCGGCCGGGGAGCTGTTTTTT.

V is TRBV5-1 and J is TRBJ1-5; no definite D call. The CDR3 spans 13 residues. Germline V lookup: CDR1 SGHRS, CDR2 YFSETQ. The V and J ends lost 4 bases and 9 bases respectively, with 14 bases between them. The CDR3 sequence is CASSPEGFGPQHF. The DNA of the CDR3 is TGCGCCAGCAGCCCCGAGGGTTTCGGGCCCCAGCATTTT.

This chain connects TRBV4-2 to TRBJ1-5; 7 nucleotides match TRBD1. The V and J ends lost 0 bases and 5 bases, in that order; junction bases with no gene match: 4. The CDR3 length is 15 residues. Germline-derived CDR1 and CDR2 are LGHNA and YNFKEQ. CDR3 protein: CASSQEAGGHQPQHF. In DNA, the CDR3 is TGTGCCAGCAGCCAAGAGGCAGGGGGGCATCAGCCCCAGCATTTT.

V and J are TRBV19 and TRBJ1-2; D gene uncertain. The V gene lost 0 bases and the J gene lost 1 base, with 6 bases spanning the gap. In germline, CDR1 is LNHDA, CDR2 SQIVND (reference sequence). This CDR3 comprises 14 residues. CDR3 DNA sequence: TGTGCCAGTAGTATAGATCACGGTAACTATGGCTACACCTTC. As protein: CASSIDHGNYGYTF.

The J gene is TRBJ1-1, the V gene TRBV9; weak D call: TRBD1 (6 bases). The CDR3 spans 16 residues. Germline values: CDR1 SGDLS, CDR2 YYNGEE. V lost 4 bases and J lost 5, with 21 bases in between. CDR3 region: CASSPQRGEVATEAFF. CDR3 DNA: TGTGCCAGCAGCCCCCAGAGGGGGGAGGTTGCGACTGAAGCTTTCTTT.

The chain combines TRBV10-1 with TRBJ1-3, with D hard to call. Trimming took off 4 bases at V and 0 bases at J, with 13 bases between the two ends. The V gene's germline CDR1 is WNHNN and CDR2 SYGVQD (reference sequence). This CDR3 is built from 16 residues. The CDR3 DNA reads TGCGCCAGCAGTGGAACCCGCAGTCCCTCTGGAAACACCATATATTTT. Its translation is CASSGTRSPSGNTIYF.

The chain links TRBV10-2 to TRBJ2-7; the D is unclear. The germline gives CDR1 WSHSY, CDR2 SAAADI. The CDR3 covers 12 residues. V lost 4 bases to trimming and J lost 1 base, with 5 bases between them. The CDR3 is CASSGRSYEQYF. In DNA, the CDR3 is TGCGCCAGCAGTGGTCGATCCTACGAGCAGTACTTC.

This chain connects TRBV9 to TRBJ2-5; TRBD2 aligns across 9 bases. V dropped 4 bases and J dropped 0; count of bases not matched to a gene: 13. The CDR3 covers 18 residues. Germline lookup yields CDR1 SGDLS and CDR2 YYNGEE. The CDR3 bases are TGTGCCAGCAGCACCCGGGCCCTTAGACTAGCGGACCAAGAGACCCAGTACTTC. It codes for CASSTRALRLADQETQYF. The whole variable domain, filled in from reference TRBV9 and TRBJ2-5, reads DSGVTQTPKHLITATGQRVTLRCSPRSGDLSVYWYQQSLDQGLQFLIQYYNGEERAKGNILERFSAQQFPDLHSELNLSSLELGDSALYFCASSTRALRLADQETQYFGPGTRLLVL.

The chain combines TRBV27 with TRBJ2-3; TRBD1 agrees at 11 bases. V trimming: 2 bases; J trimming: 6 bases; junction bases outside the gene matches: 10. The germline gives CDR1 MNHEY, CDR2 SMNVEV (reference sequence). CDR3 length: 17 residues. The CDR3, as DNA: TGTGCCAGCAGTTTACTTCCGGGACAGGGGGGACTGGATACGCAGTATTTT. Protein sequence: CASSLLPGQGGLDTQYF.